This T cell receptor beta chain was sequenced for a study of glioma-infiltrating T cells after dendritic cell vaccination (dated by TCRdb to 2016 to 2017). Regarding the complete study: A cohort of about 15 glioblastoma patients from Phase I and II dendritic cell vaccination trials was included, of whom 9 were newly diagnosed and 6 had recurrent disease. Deep sequencing of TCR beta CDR3 regions was used to quantify tumor-infiltrating lymphocyte content and compare tumor and blood repertoires in dendritic cell-vaccinated glioblastoma patients. TCR sequencing metrics, including TIL content and tumor-blood repertoire overlap, were correlated with survival after dendritic cell vaccination. Between the early 2000s and the early 2010s, patients were given autologous tumor lysate-pulsed dendritic cell vaccination. Three intradermal dendritic cell vaccine injections were administered to patients at biweekly intervals in the arm below the axilla. The vaccine was prepared from monocyte-derived dendritic cells that were cultured for roughly 7 days with IL-4 and GM-CSF and then pulsed overnight with autologous tumor lysate. General study outcomes and caveats: TCR clonality showed no direct relationship with survival, which suggests that a diverse polyclonal response may be important. The three-group TCR overlap response model was described as speculative and requiring prospective validation. The cohort was small and heterogeneous, with few patients having full blood and tumor sets and even fewer initial-recurrent tumor pairs. After dendritic cell vaccination, a higher estimated pretreatment TIL content predicted longer time to progression and longer overall survival.

On this clone: Its antigen remains unidentified. No much larger clone is present one base from it, and per-base qualities are unavailable.

Patients were selected for having adequate residual fresh-frozen tumor tissue and more than two years of available survival data. Although molecular status otherwise differed among the glioblastoma patients, no patient had an isocitrate dehydrogenase mutation. PBMC were collected before vaccination, two weeks after the third vaccination, and at tumor progression when it occurred. The Qiagen DNeasy Blood extraction Kit was used to extract genomic DNA. Germline trimming amounts to 7 bases on V and 8 bases on J, with 9 as the count of junction bases outside the gene matches. Including cysteine and phenylalanine, the CDR3 has 14 amino acids. Kept here is only the CDR3 DNA, which spans 42 bases and is read in frame from base 1. The germline V gene yields SQVTM for CDR1 and ANQGSEA for CDR2. TCRB CDR3 regions were amplified from 2 to 2.5 ug genomic DNA, or all available DNA if less, using the immunoSEQ assay. The multiplex PCR relied on 60 forward primers for TCR V beta segments and 13 reverse primers for J beta segments. Synthetic control templates were spiked into each sample at limiting dilution to estimate reads per starting template. Sequencing produced 87 bp reads on the Illumina HiSeq System. In the original analysis: To remove PCR and sequencing errors, closely related sequences were merged with a nearest neighbor algorithm. TCR overlap was defined as the percentage of unique tumor TCR beta sequences that were also found in the peripheral blood of the same patient. TCRdb took over this immuneACCESS table, retaining in-frame rearrangements with V and J assigned. Such tables are incomplete; in checked studies, under half of the missing clones stem from an unresolved V gene, and the remainder is unexplained. V, J and clone size reflect that table, while D and trimming were determined from the DNA. Across this sample there are just under 85,000 clones, with about 90% seen only once. The top ten clonotypes cover approximately 2.9% of the sample.

The sequencing used blood, collected before dendritic cell vaccination. The V gene is TRBV29-1 and the J gene is TRBJ2-1; 12 bases in the middle match TRBD2. The clonotype originates from a human donor with glioblastoma. The CDR3 reads CSGLAGGPSDEQFF. Here is the DNA: TGCAGCGGTCTAGCGGGAGGGCCATCGGATGAGCAGTTCTTC.